The next 14 T cell receptor beta chains were all read from a single sample in a study of blood T cell repertoires in COVID-19. Method: immunoSEQ multiplex PCR; TCRdb's copy keeps in-frame clones and lacks some. This sample yields about 240,000 clones, of which roughly 90% are seen a single time; approximately 6.2% belongs to the top ten. The sample was peripheral blood. The receptor source for this set is a man between 60 and 70 years old with acute or convalescent COVID-19.

V gene TRBV7-3 combines with J gene TRBJ2-3; 9 nucleotides agree with TRBD2. In germline, CDR1 is SGHTA, CDR2 FQGTGA. The CDR3 has 14 amino acids. V lost 6 bases, J lost 1 base, and 2 bases stayed unmatched. Here the CDR3 DNA reads TGTGCCAGCAGTCGGACTAGCGGCACAGATACGCAGTATTTT. Encoded protein: CASSRTSGTDTQYF. Full variable domain (rest looked up from reference TRBV7-3 and TRBJ2-3): GAGVSQTPSNKVTEKGKYVELRCDPISGHTALYWYRQSLGQGPEFLIYFQGTGAADDSGLPNDRFFAVRPEGSVSTLKIQRTERGDSAVYLCASSRTSGTDTQYFGPGTRLTVL.

The CDR3 loop is CASSQDPGTSTDTQYF. The DNA of the CDR3 is TGCGCCAGCAGCCAAGATCCGGGGACTAGCACAGATACGCAGTATTTT. This rearrangement joins TRBV4-3 to TRBJ2-3, with TRBD2 as a possible D gene (6 bases). Between the trimmed V and J ends, which lost 0 bases and 0 bases, there was a span of 10 bases. The CDR3 covers 16 residues. CDR1 is LGHNA and CDR2 is YSLEER in the germline V gene.

The genes are TRBV5-1 and TRBJ2-5; D perhaps matches TRBD2 (5 bases). V dropped 3 bases and J dropped 5 bases, with 17 bases sitting between them. The CDR3 length is 15 residues. Germline CDR1 reads SGHRS; CDR2 reads YFSETQ. DNA for the CDR3: TGCGCCAGCAGCTCAACCAACGGGGTAGGGGAGACCCAGTACTTC. Encoded protein: CASSSTNGVGETQYF.

In its sample, this clone was seen a few times. The CDR3 DNA is TGTGCCAGCAGCGTAGTAAACAGGGCTGGCTACACCTTC. This translates into CASSVVNRAGYTF. The V call is TRBV9, the J call TRBJ1-2; perhaps TRBD1 as D (6 bases). This CDR3 is 13 amino acids long. The ends were cut back, 0 bases at V and 7 bases at J, with 10 bases in the middle. Looked up from germline, CDR1 is SGDLS and CDR2 is YYNGEE. The whole variable domain, filled in from reference TRBV9 and TRBJ1-2, reads DSGVTQTPKHLITATGQRVTLRCSPRSGDLSVYWYQQSLDQGLQFLIQYYNGEERAKGNILERFSAQQFPDLHSELNLSSLELGDSALYFCASSVVNRAGYTFGSGTRLTVV.

This clone was counted only a few times. The rearrangement uses TRBV7-9 and TRBJ2-7; 16 nucleotides align to TRBD2. After removal of 5 bases from V and 2 bases from J, the junction contained 3 bases not matched to a gene. Per the germline V gene, CDR1 is SEHNR and CDR2 is FQNEAQ (reference sequence). The CDR3 consists of 16 residues. The CDR3 loop reads CASSPGTSGRAYEQYF. Here the CDR3 DNA reads TGTGCCAGCAGCCCCGGGACTAGCGGGAGGGCCTACGAGCAGTACTTC.

This clone has just one count. This sequence joins TRBV7-2 and TRBJ2-4; no definite D call. V was cut by 4 bases and J by 7 bases, with 17 bases left in between. Germline CDR1 reads SGHTA; CDR2 reads FQGNSA. The CDR3 is made up of 15 amino acids. The CDR3 region is CASSSQRADGNIQYF. In DNA form, the CDR3 reads TGTGCCAGCAGCTCCCAACGTGCGGATGGGAACATTCAGTACTTC.

This clone has just one count. The gene calls are TRBV28 and TRBJ2-3; maybe TRBD2 (5 bases). Germline CDR1 reads MDHEN; CDR2 reads SYDVKM. Trimming removed 3 bases at V and 0 bases at J, with 10 bases between. CDR3 length: 15 amino acids. In DNA form, the CDR3 reads TGTGCCAGCAGTTTTGGGAGTGGGAGCACAGATACGCAGTATTTT. This sequence encodes CASSFGSGSTDTQYF.

This chain links TRBV5-1 with TRBJ2-1, with TRBD1 matching 7 bases. This CDR3 is built from 15 residues. From germline, CDR1 is SGHRS and CDR2 YFSETQ. V was pared by 0 bases and J by 0 bases, with 0 bases of the junction left unmatched. CDR3 residues: CASSLGQGSYNEQFF. Here the CDR3 DNA reads TGCGCCAGCAGCTTGGGACAGGGCTCCTACAATGAGCAGTTCTTC.

This clone was detected once. This rearrangement joins TRBV15 to TRBJ1-2, with unresolved D. CDR3 length: 12 amino acids. Germline V CDR1 and CDR2: LNHNV, YYDKDF (reference sequence). The ends were cut back, 4 bases at V and 2 bases at J, with 5 bases in the middle. The CDR3 DNA is TGTGCCACCAGCAATCGGAACTATGGCTACACCTTC. This translates into CATSNRNYGYTF. The full variable domain, in which reference TRBV15 and TRBJ1-2 provide the parts outside the CDR3, is DAMVIQNPRYQVTQFGKPVTLSCSQTLNHNVMYWYQQKSSQAPKLLFHYYDKDFNNEADTPDNFQSRRPNTSFCFLDIRSPGLGDTAMYLCATSNRNYGYTFGSGTRLTVV.

V gene TRBV27 combines with J gene TRBJ1-2, with 10 bases fitting TRBD1. The CDR3 is made up of 14 amino acids. Germline V gives CDR1 MNHEY, CDR2 SMNVEV (reference sequence). The trim removed 0 bases at V and 5 bases at J, leaving 0 bases unmatched. Written as DNA, the CDR3 is TGTGCCAGCAGTTTATCGGGACAGGGGTATGGCTACACCTTC. As protein: CASSLSGQGYGYTF.

The chain employs TRBV28 and TRBJ1-5; possible D gene TRBD1, 5 bases. This CDR3 is built from 18 residues. Germline V gives CDR1 MDHEN, CDR2 SYDVKM. The V end was cut by 6 bases, the J end by 3 bases, with 24 bases between. In DNA, the CDR3 is TGTGCCAGCAGCCCCCCGGCGGGTTACGGGGGGTCCAATCAGCCCCAGCATTTT. Protein: CASSPPAGYGGSNQPQHF.

The rearrangement joins TRBV19 to TRBJ1-1; TRBD1 is a possible D gene (6 bases). The V end was cut by 3 bases, the J end by 0 bases, with 14 bases between. The CDR3 sequence is 16 residues long. The V gene's germline CDR1 is LNHDA and CDR2 SQIVND (reference sequence). This chain's CDR3 is CASSMYRESLNTEAFF. The CDR3 DNA is TGTGCCAGTAGTATGTACAGGGAGTCCCTGAACACTGAAGCTTTCTTT.

The V gene is TRBV9, the J gene TRBJ1-2, with D tentatively TRBD1 (6 bases). Trimming removed 0 bases at V and 3 bases at J, with 9 bases between. The CDR3 contains 14 residues. CDR1 is SGDLS, CDR2 YYNGEE, per germline. CDR3 coding DNA: TGTGCCAGCAGCGTAGGAAGGACAGACTATGGCTACACCTTC. This sequence encodes CASSVGRTDYGYTF.

The chain couples TRBV5-1 to TRBJ1-2, with 7 bases matching TRBD1. The CDR3 totals 16 residues. CDR1 is SGHRS and CDR2 is YFSETQ in the germline V gene. J gave up 1 base and V 4 bases, and 10 bases lay outside the gene matches. The CDR3 here is CASSTSPTGINYGYTF. The CDR3, as DNA: TGCGCCAGCAGCACCTCCCCGACAGGGATTAACTATGGCTACACCTTC.